Below, 15 T cell receptor beta chains from the same sample are listed, as sequenced in a study of CD8 T cells in Susac syndrome. Reverse transcription used roughly 0.45 to 1 ug RNA and random hexamers. TCRdb processed the immunoSEQ multiplex PCR reads anew with MiXCR; each CDR3 protein has one entry. The sample carries about 130,000 distinct CDR3 sequences, around 95% recorded once. The material sequenced was CD8+ T cells from PBMCs. The receptors come from a human donor with Susac syndrome.

The genes are TRBV29-1 and TRBJ2-1; 13 bases fit TRBD2. The CDR3 runs to 18 residues. The J segment lost 13 bases and the V segment lost 5 bases, leaving 23 bases of the junction unmatched. Per germline, CDR1 SQVTM and CDR2 ANQGSEA. The CDR3 here is CSVFRGADPGLAGKEQFF. The CDR3 DNA is TGCAGCGTTTTCAGGGGGGCGGACCCGGGACTAGCGGGAAAGGAACAGTTCTTC.

J is TRBJ2-5 and V is TRBV29-1; tentatively, D is TRBD2 (6 bases). This CDR3 has 14 amino acids. V lost 1 base to trimming and J lost 5 bases, with 14 bases between them. Germline values: CDR1 SQVTM, CDR2 ANQGSEA. This CDR3 reads CSVEAGGPGETQYF. The DNA for the CDR3 is TGCAGCGTTGAAGCTGGAGGGCCCGGGGAGACCCAGTACTTC.

The chain has TRBV20-1 and TRBJ1-2, with D unresolved. The CDR3 sequence is 10 residues long. The ends were cut back, 6 bases at V and 4 bases at J, with 6 bases in the middle. Germline CDR1 and CDR2: DFQATT and SNEGSKA (reference sequence). CDR3 sequence: CSAAVYGYTF. The CDR3, as DNA: TGCAGTGCCGCAGTCTATGGCTACACCTTC.

The chain combines TRBV14 with TRBJ2-3; D gene ambiguous. The CDR3 consists of 14 residues. The germline gives CDR1 SGHDN, CDR2 FVKESK. V shed 4 bases and J shed 0 bases, with 8 bases lying between them. CDR3 nucleotide sequence: TGTGCCAGCAGCCCAAGTTTTAGCACAGATACGCAGTATTTT. This codes for CASSPSFSTDTQYF. Looking up the rest from reference TRBV14 and TRBJ2-3 gives the full variable domain: EAGVTQFPSHSVIEKGQTVTLRCDPISGHDNLYWYRRVMGKEIKFLLHFVKESKQDESGMPNNRFLAERTGGTYSTLKVQPAELEDSGVYFCASSPSFSTDTQYFGPGTRLTVL.

The CDR3, as DNA: TGTGCCAGCACTCGAGGATTAAACACCGGGGAGCTGTTTTTT. It codes for CASTRGLNTGELFF. The chain combines TRBV27 with TRBJ2-2; D not certain. Trimming removed 7 bases at V and 2 bases at J, with 11 bases between. Germline V gene sequence: CDR1 MNHEY, CDR2 SMNVEV (reference sequence). This CDR3 comprises 14 residues.

The rearrangement joins TRBV11-2 to TRBJ2-1, with D hard to call. The V gene's germline CDR1 is SGHAT and CDR2 FQNNGV. The CDR3 loop spans 11 amino acids. The germline V and J ends were trimmed by 5 bases and 3 bases, with 2 bases remaining between them. The CDR3: CASSRYNEQFF. In DNA, the CDR3 is TGTGCCAGCAGCCGCTACAATGAGCAGTTCTTC.

This sequence joins TRBV12-3 or TRBV12-4 and TRBJ1-5, with 8 bases that match TRBD1. The CDR3 spans 15 residues. V shed 4 bases and J 2 bases; nucleotides not matched to a gene: 4. The DNA for the CDR3 is TGTGCCAGCAGTTCGGGACAGGAGGGCAATCAGCCCCAGCATTTT. Its translation is CASSSGQEGNQPQHF.

The rearrangement links TRBV27 to TRBJ1-2; 8 bases agree with TRBD1. CDR3 size: 15 residues. V shed 4 bases, J shed 5 bases, and the junction held 9 bases outside the gene matches. Germline V CDR1 and CDR2: MNHEY, SMNVEV (reference sequence). CDR3 sequence (DNA): TGTGCCAGCAGTTACGACAGGGGAGCGAGATATGGCTACACCTTC. Translating it yields CASSYDRGARYGYTF.

The rearrangement uses TRBV9 and TRBJ2-2; D is undetermined. Germline-derived CDR1 and CDR2 are SGDLS and YYNGEE. The ends were cut back, 7 bases at V and 0 bases at J, with 4 bases in the middle. The CDR3 has 12 residues. CDR3 bases: TGTGCCAGCTTGGCGAACACCGGGGAGCTGTTTTTT. This encodes CASLANTGELFF.

The chain uses TRBV4-2 and TRBJ2-1; D remains ambiguous. Germline lookup yields CDR1 LGHNA and CDR2 YNFKEQ. V was cut by 0 bases and J by 7 bases, with 10 bases left in between. The CDR3 has 14 amino acids. The CDR3 nucleotides are TGTGCCAGCAGCCAAGATAGGGTACCAAATGAGCAGTTCTTC. This codes for CASSQDRVPNEQFF.

The chain uses TRBV30 and TRBJ2-7; TRBD1 is a possible D gene (6 bases). There are 14 residues in the CDR3. Germline CDR1 reads GTSNPN; CDR2 reads SVGIG (reference sequence). The ends were cut back, 2 bases at V and 3 bases at J, with 14 bases in the middle. CDR3 sequence (DNA): TGTGCCTGGAGTCCTCCGGAAGGGGGCTACGAGCAGTACTTC. Encoded protein: CAWSPPEGGYEQYF.

This chain uses TRBV4-1 with TRBJ2-7; weak D call: TRBD1 (6 bases). CDR1 and CDR2 (germline): MGHRA, YSYEKL. This CDR3 contains 15 residues. The V end lost 1 base, the J end lost 3 bases, and 13 bases lay between the germline ends. CDR3 protein: CASSQGRDNDYEQYF. The CDR3 bases are TGCGCCAGCAGCCAAGGTCGGGACAACGACTACGAGCAGTACTTC.

The chain is built from TRBV12-3 or TRBV12-4 and TRBJ2-1, with TRBD2 matching over 7 bases. The CDR3 contains 15 residues. The V gene end was trimmed by 1 base and the J gene end by 6 bases; junction bases not matched to a gene: 6. This chain's CDR3 is CASSLDLAVSNEQFF. The DNA for the CDR3 is TGTGCCAGCAGTTTAGATCTAGCGGTGTCCAATGAGCAGTTCTTC.

The chain combines TRBV7-9 with TRBJ1-1; 7 bases agree with TRBD1. Unmatched junction bases numbered 8, after V lost 4 bases and J lost 3 bases. The germline CDR1 and CDR2 sequences are SEHNR and FQNEAQ (reference sequence). The CDR3 spans 15 residues. The CDR3 bases are TGTGCCAGCAGCTCACCGACAGGGCTCGACACTGAAGCTTTCTTT. Its translation: CASSSPTGLDTEAFF.

The genes are TRBV7-9 and TRBJ2-3; D gene unclear. The ends were cut back, 7 bases at V and 2 bases at J, with 25 bases in the middle. The germline V gene encodes CDR1 SEHNR and CDR2 FQNEAQ (reference sequence). The CDR3 consists of 18 residues. Here the CDR3 reads CASKRTLVTQMITDTQYF. In DNA form, the CDR3 reads TGTGCCAGCAAAAGGACCCTAGTGACGCAAATGATCACAGATACGCAGTATTTT.